The source of this T cell receptor beta chain is a study of cytotoxic CD8 clonotypes in ibrutinib-treated CLL. Study information: There were roughly twelve relapsed/refractory patients and about 15 treatment-naive patients, and 17 to 18 were IGHV unmutated. Partial response occurred in 24 patients and complete response in 2; at median about 70 months, about 14 remained remitted and some twelve progressed. Sample averages reached 255,043 productive templates and 80,000 to 100,000 productive rearrangements.

About this clone: Its antigen is not identified.

This CDR3 comprises 13 residues. With 4 bases removed from V and 4 bases from J, the gap between germline ends came to 9 bases. CDR1 is SNHLY, CDR2 FYNNEI, per germline. Study-wide findings and caveats: Clonality showed a rise at ibrutinib response that reversed toward baseline at progression.

Sequenced by immunoSEQ multiplex PCR; TCRdb stores in-frame clones only, minus some. The repertoire has some 130,000 clones, around 85% of them found once; the top ten carry roughly 2%. The sequencing here drew on PBMCs, taken after 24 months of ibrutinib treatment. The rearrangement joins TRBV2 to TRBJ2-3; perhaps TRBD2 as D (5 bases). The clonotype was recovered from a human donor with chronic lymphocytic leukemia. CDR3: CASSVAKADTQYF. The CDR3 DNA follows: TGTGCCAGCAGTGTAGCGAAAGCAGATACGCAGTATTTT.